Listed below are T cell receptor beta chains from one sample, sequenced in a study of CD8+CD57+ T cells in acquired aplastic anemia. TCRdb ran MiXCR on the reads and lists one entry per CDR3 protein. The sample lists 150,000 to 200,000 distinct CDR3 sequences; just under 65% were seen once. Material: sorted CD4+, CD8+, or CD8+CD57+ T cells (not recorded which) from PBMCs. These receptors all stem from a human donor in good health. Each CDR3 is given without its conserved first and last residue. Fields, in order: clone size, J gene, V gene, CDR3 length, CDR3 protein. The size entry is marked missing in some rows and otherwise reads once, few, many or a size class.

many	TRBJ2-7	TRBV7-9	10	ASSSGPPDRN
.	TRBJ1-1	TRBV24-1	12	ATSDRDRGAEAF
many	TRBJ1-1	TRBV3-1	11	ASSQGPGTEAF
.	TRBJ1-1	TRBV20-1	14	SASRTPAGENTEAF
many	TRBJ1-1	TRBV10-3	13	AISESRGTDTEAF
.	TRBJ2-1	TRBV20-1	12	SASRTSAHNEQF
.	TRBJ1-6	TRBV9	12	ASSPQDTGSPLH
few	TRBJ1-2	TRBV6-1	14	ASSYHSSGANYGYT
.	TRBJ2-3	TRBV10-3	15	AISPGLAGFSTDTQY
few	TRBJ1-1	TRBV5-1	12	ASSLAGMNTEAF
.	TRBJ2-6	TRBV19	12	ASSRLSGANVLT
many	TRBJ1-1	TRBV28	10	ASRPDRNEAF
few	TRBJ2-7	TRBV20-1	12	SANHGETSYEQY
.	TRBJ2-1	TRBV7-2	11	ASSPRRVGEQF
.	TRBJ1-2	TRBV5-4	11	ASSSQGRYGYT
many	TRBJ2-2	TRBV7-9	13	ASSLGTVNTGELF
.	TRBJ2-7	TRBV5-6	14	ASSSLPGLASYEQY
many	TRBJ2-5	TRBV10-2	12	ASSAGWGGETQY
once	TRBJ2-5	TRBV19	12	ASSQTGLVETQY
.	TRBJ1-2	TRBV7-3	13	ASSPYPRQGVRYT
.	TRBJ2-5	TRBV7-8	12	ASSLEGQGETQY
.	TRBJ1-4	TRBV25-1	13	ASSLEGTENEKLF
many	TRBJ2-1	TRBV4-1	15	ASSQDGLAGAYNEQF
.	TRBJ2-7	TRBV7-8	12	ASSIRGEGREQY
once	TRBJ1-2	TRBV2	10	ASTASNYGYT
.	TRBJ2-7	TRBV7-3	13	ASSLTPNPQYEQY
.	TRBJ2-5	TRBV7-6	16	ASSLAARTAGRKETQY
.	TRBJ1-6	TRBV7-2	13	ASSLDIQKNSPLH
.	TRBJ1-1	TRBV24-1	13	ATSGNTGLNTEAF
.	TRBJ2-7	TRBV20-1	11	SARGDGGDEQY
.	TRBJ2-7	TRBV7-2	14	ASSPTRASVEYEQY
.	TRBJ2-4	TRBV6-1	13	ASSELEVVKNIQY
many	TRBJ2-7	TRBV19	11	ASSGDGSGEQY
.	TRBJ2-1	TRBV15	13	ATSSSRVTHNEQF
.	TRBJ2-3	TRBV12-3/TRBV12-4	16	ASSPLPGLAAHADTQY
.	TRBJ2-7	TRBV2	10	AWDRGRGEQY
.	TRBJ1-3	TRBV14	13	ASSQEWTGGNTIY
.	TRBJ1-2	TRBV15	14	ATSRGGGAPNYGYT
.	TRBJ1-6	TRBV20-1	14	SATLPDRGDNSPPH
.	TRBJ2-1	TRBV20-1	15	SARQQRGGILYNEQF
.	TRBJ2-6	TRBV2	12	ASSYRSGANVLT
.	TRBJ2-7	TRBV7-6	8	ASSGARKF
few	TRBJ2-7	TRBV7-2	9	ASSSGDEQY
.	TRBJ2-7	TRBV20-1	13	SARGERRDLYEQY
.	TRBJ1-1	TRBV24-1	11	ATSDYMNTEAF
many	TRBJ2-7	TRBV7-9	12	ASSLADRGYEQY
.	TRBJ2-2	TRBV7-8	14	ASSLYARLANGELF
.	TRBJ2-7	TRBV10-2	12	ATLSRTANYEQY
.	TRBJ2-2	TRBV6-5	13	ASNSGTLDTGELF
.	TRBJ1-1	TRBV7-2	12	ASSRTGLITEAF
.	TRBJ1-1	TRBV7-9	13	ASTLGGQMNTEAF
.	TRBJ1-2	TRBV29-1	10	SVGQGATGYT
many	TRBJ2-1	TRBV12-3/TRBV12-4	10	ASTSGLNEQF
.	TRBJ2-1	TRBV9	13	ASSSRDRVTNEQF
.	TRBJ1-2	TRBV19	11	ASSAQGFDGYT
.	TRBJ2-1	TRBV7-9	14	ASSPLGYWSYNEQF